Sequencing of this T cell receptor beta chain was carried out in a study of CD4 T cells in relation to SARS-CoV-2 and coronaviruses. The unexposed donors gave CD4+ T cells in about 2010-2019, prior to COVID-19. CD4+ T cells were isolated from the cells after around 9 days of culture. Unexposed-donor CD4+ T cells were probed with SARS-CoV-2 S/N and four cold-coronavirus spikes, cells permitting. This CDR3 comprises 19 residues. The V gene end was trimmed by 0 bases and the J gene end by 2 bases; junction bases not matched to a gene: 11. Germline CDR1 reads SGHNT; CDR2 reads YYREEE (reference sequence). Comments on this clone: Its antigen is still unknown.

Using immunoSEQ multiplex PCR, the repertoire was profiled, and TCRdb retains in-frame clones only, with some absent. Here the sample spans about 26,000 clones, around three quarters being singletons. The chain links TRBV5-4 to TRBJ2-5; TRBD2 matches at 12 bases. The clonotype comes from a human donor in good health. What was sequenced was CD4+ T cells from PBMCs, cultured in vitro. The CDR3 coding sequence is TGTGCCAGCAGCTTGGGGCCAGGACTAGCGGGACAGAGGCAAGAGACCCAGTACTTC. Protein: CASSLGPGLAGQRQETQYF.